Below are 26 T cell receptor beta chains sequenced from a single sample in a study of blood T cells in healthy people across ages. Combining a sample-barcoded 5' primer with a J-beta primer mix, a second PCR ran for roughly 6 to 12 cycles. TCRdb called the 5' RACE reads again in MiXCR, with one record for every CDR3 protein. This sample has 1.5 million to 2 million distinct CDR3 sequences, with 28% found just once. Input material: blood. Source of these receptors: a woman between 25 and 40 years old in good health.

This clonotype was recorded at least ten times. The chain uses TRBV6-2 or TRBV6-3 and TRBJ2-5; TRBD1 matches 12 bases. The length of the CDR3 is 16 residues. The V gene end was trimmed by 5 bases and the J gene end by 5 bases; junction bases not matched to a gene: 9. The V gene's germline CDR1 is MNHEY and CDR2 SVGEGT. The CDR3 sequence is CASSPPGQGAEETQYF. Written as DNA, the CDR3 is TGTGCCAGCAGTCCACCGGGACAGGGGGCGGAGGAGACCCAGTACTTC.

The V gene is TRBV7-2, the J gene TRBJ2-7; a weak D match, TRBD1 (5 bases). From germline, CDR1 is SGHTA and CDR2 FQGNSA. V was shortened by 4 bases and J by 0 bases, with 13 bases between the two germline ends. The CDR3 extends over 15 amino acids. CDR3 protein: CASSSQTVNSYEQYF. CDR3 coding DNA: TGTGCCAGCAGCTCCCAGACAGTGAACTCCTACGAGCAGTACTTC.

This clonotype was detected many times. The gene calls are TRBV7-9 and TRBJ2-7, with 8 bases fitting TRBD1. This CDR3 is 13 amino acids long. After removal of 8 bases from V and 6 bases from J, the junction contained 9 bases not matched to a gene. The germline gives CDR1 SEHNR, CDR2 FQNEAQ (reference sequence). The CDR3 DNA is TGTGCCAGCCGATTGACAGGGGTAGGCGAGCAGTACTTC. This encodes CASRLTGVGEQYF.

The CDR3 nucleotides read TGCAGTGCTATCCGTTCATCGGGTTCCGAGCAGTACTTC. Translated, it gives CSAIRSSGSEQYF. The J gene is TRBJ2-7, the V gene TRBV20-1; D is undetermined. Germline assignment: CDR1 DFQATT and CDR2 SNEGSKA (reference sequence). V lost 4 bases and J 6 bases, leaving 16 bases between the germline ends. The CDR3 loop spans 13 amino acids.

This clonotype was recorded at least ten times. This chain links TRBV29-1 with TRBJ1-2, with TRBD1 matching 10 bases. CDR1 is SQVTM, CDR2 ANQGSEA, per germline. This CDR3 region has 13 residues. With V trimmed by 4 bases and J by 5 bases, 4 bases remained unmatched. Here the CDR3 DNA reads TGCAGCGTTGGGACAGGGGGGAAATATGGCTACACCTTC. Its protein is CSVGTGGKYGYTF.

The CDR3 region has the DNA TGTGCCAGCAGTTTACGGAAGAACAAGTACAATGAGCAGTTCTTC. As protein: CASSLRKNKYNEQFF. The chain joins TRBV12-3 or TRBV12-4 to TRBJ2-1; D remains ambiguous. The CDR3 covers 15 residues. Between the trimmed V and J ends, which lost 2 bases and 4 bases, there was a span of 12 bases.

The chain uses TRBV3-1 and TRBJ1-2, with no clear D. Trimming stripped 6 bases from V and 1 base from J, with 15 bases between. The germline V gene has CDR1 LGHDT and CDR2 YNNKEL (reference sequence). The CDR3 has 15 residues. Written as DNA, the CDR3 is TGTGCCAGCAGAAGTAGAGGAGGGCTTAACTATGGCTACACCTTC. Translation gives CASRSRGGLNYGYTF. The full variable domain, in which reference TRBV3-1 and TRBJ1-2 provide the parts outside the CDR3, is DTAVSQTPKYLVTQMGNDKSIKCEQNLGHDTMYWYKQDSKKFLKIMFSYNNKELIINETVPNRFSPKSPDKAHLNLHINSLELGDSAVYFCASRSRGGLNYGYTFGSGTRLTVV.

As regards this clonotype: One end of the junction is discordant with germline, which a read error may explain. J is TRBJ2-3 and V is TRBV7-2, with D hard to call. The CDR3 consists of 13 residues. Per germline, CDR1 SGHTA and CDR2 FQGNSA. The CDR3 protein is CASSLALPDAQYF. DNA for the CDR3: TGTGCCAGCAGCTTAGCCCTCCCAGATGCGCAGTATTTT. Complete variable domain (other parts from reference TRBV7-2 and TRBJ2-3): GAGVSQSPSNKVTEKGKDVELRCDPISGHTALYWYRQSLGQGLEFLIYFQGNSAPDKSGLPSDRFSAERTGGSVSTLTIQRTQQEDSAVYLCASSLALPDAQYFGPGTRLTVL.

The gene calls are TRBV7-2 and TRBJ1-2, with TRBD1 identical over 10 bases. The CDR3 totals 14 residues. Germline assignment: CDR1 SGHTA and CDR2 FQGNSA. V gave up 5 bases and J gave up 10 bases; unmatched junction bases: 10. CDR3: CASSPTGGNHDYTF. CDR3 nucleotide sequence: TGTGCCAGCAGCCCGACAGGGGGCAATCACGACTACACCTTC.

This clonotype was counted only a few times. The chain recombines TRBV18 with TRBJ1-2, with TRBD1 matching over 8 bases. V gave up 2 bases and J gave up 6 bases; unmatched junction bases: 14. This CDR3 region has 17 residues. Germline assignment: CDR1 KGHSH and CDR2 LQKENI. The chain's CDR3 is CASSPEPRGRGPHGYTF. The CDR3 DNA reads TGTGCCAGCTCACCAGAGCCCCGGGGCAGGGGGCCCCATGGCTACACCTTC.

J is TRBJ2-3 and V is TRBV12-3 or TRBV12-4; 8 positions match TRBD1. The CDR3 sequence is 15 residues long. After removal of 4 bases from V and 1 base from J, the junction contained 4 bases not matched to a gene. CDR3 sequence reads: CASSWTGQGTDTQYF. CDR3 DNA sequence: TGTGCCAGCAGTTGGACGGGACAGGGCACAGATACGCAGTATTTT.

This clonotype has more than one count but fewer than ten. CDR3 DNA: TGTGCCAGCAGCTTAGACAGGGAGGATCTCTACGAGCAGTACTTC. Amino acids: CASSLDREDLYEQYF. V and J are TRBV7-9 and TRBJ2-7; D may match TRBD1 or TRBD2 (6 bases each). From germline, CDR1 is SEHNR and CDR2 FQNEAQ (reference sequence). Trimming took off 1 base at V and 3 bases at J, with 13 bases between the two ends. The CDR3 covers 15 residues.

Ten or more counts support this clonotype. In DNA form, the CDR3 reads TGTGCCACCAGTGATGGGAACTATGGCTACACCTTC. Its translation: CATSDGNYGYTF. This chain links TRBV24-1 with TRBJ1-2; D gene unclear. This CDR3 has 12 amino acids. CDR1 and CDR2 from the germline V gene are KGHDR and SFDVKD. V was pared by 3 bases and J by 2 bases, with 3 bases between.

The V gene is TRBV7-2, the J gene TRBJ1-4; TRBD1 aligns across 10 bases. J was trimmed by 6 bases and V by 4 bases; bases with no gene match: 5. Germline lookup yields CDR1 SGHTA and CDR2 FQGNSA. This CDR3 spans 15 amino acids. The CDR3 DNA reads TGTGCCAGCAGCTCGGGGACAGGGGCGGATGAAAAACTGTTTTTT. This gives the protein CASSSGTGADEKLFF.

In this sample, this clonotype turned up a few times. The V gene is TRBV5-4, the J gene TRBJ2-7; 10 bases are a match to TRBD2. The length of the CDR3 is 15 residues. Germline V lookup: CDR1 SGHNT, CDR2 YYREEE (reference sequence). V was pared by 4 bases and J by 0 bases, with 4 bases of the junction left unmatched. The CDR3 sequence: CASSASGSHSYEQYF. The CDR3 nucleotides are TGTGCCAGCAGCGCTAGCGGGAGCCACTCCTACGAGCAGTACTTC.

V gene TRBV27 combines with J gene TRBJ2-3; 9 positions match TRBD1. After removal of 3 bases from V and 3 bases from J, the junction contained 4 bases not matched to a gene. The CDR3 runs to 15 residues. Germline assignment: CDR1 MNHEY and CDR2 SMNVEV (reference sequence). Written as DNA, the CDR3 is TGTGCCAGCAGTTTTCGGGACAGGGAGACAGATACGCAGTATTTT. Translating it yields CASSFRDRETDTQYF.

As regards this clonotype: At one boundary the junction diverges from the germline segment, which might be a read error. This chain links TRBV28 with TRBJ2-3; no reliable D call. CDR1 is MDHEN and CDR2 is SYDVKM in the germline V gene. CDR3 length: 16 residues. CDR3 region: CTSSRNMRRSTDTQYF. The CDR3 DNA follows: TGTACCAGCAGCCGAAATATGCGCCGGAGCACAGATACGCAGTATTTT.

The V call is TRBV5-5, the J call TRBJ1-1; a possible D gene is TRBD1 (5 bases). The ends were cut back, 0 bases at V and 0 bases at J, with 9 bases in the middle. CDR1 is SGHKS, CDR2 YYEKEE, per germline (reference sequence). CDR3 length: 15 residues. CDR3 nucleotide sequence: TGTGCCAGCAGCTTGGTCTTGGGACTGAACACTGAAGCTTTCTTT. Encoded protein: CASSLVLGLNTEAFF.

This clonotype was observed a handful of times. This chain joins TRBV7-8 and TRBJ2-1; D is perhaps TRBD2 (6 bases). CDR3 size: 16 residues. Germline loops: CDR1 SGHVS, CDR2 FQNEAQ. Trimming removed 6 bases from V and 0 bases from J, with 15 bases in between. The CDR3 DNA reads TGTGCCAGCAGTACACGGGTCGGGAGCTCCTACAATGAGCAGTTCTTC. It translates to CASSTRVGSSYNEQFF.

The chain joins TRBV2 to TRBJ2-3; D remains unclear. This CDR3 is built from 15 residues. The V end lost 3 bases, the J end lost 0 bases, and 10 bases lay between the germline ends. The germline CDR1 and CDR2 sequences are SNHLY and FYNNEI. Here the CDR3 reads CASSDPARSTDTQYF. The CDR3, as DNA: TGTGCCAGCAGTGACCCTGCGCGAAGCACAGATACGCAGTATTTT. The variable domain in full, with the rest retrieved from reference TRBV2 and TRBJ2-3, is EPEVTQTPSHQVTQMGQEVILRCVPISNHLYFYWYRQILGQKVEFLVSFYNNEISEKSEIFDDQFSVERPDGSNFTLKIRSTKLEDSAMYFCASSDPARSTDTQYFGPGTRLTVL.

This chain links TRBV20-1 with TRBJ2-1, with D tentatively TRBD2 (7 bases). The assigned J gene may be wrong: the sequence end matches TRBJ2-7 better. This CDR3 spans 13 amino acids. Germline V gives CDR1 DFQATT, CDR2 SNEGSKA (reference sequence). The CDR3 nucleotides read TGCAGTGCCCGGGGGGCCCCCTACAATGAGCAGTACTTC. Its protein product is CSARGAPYNEQYF.

This clonotype appeared once. Compared with germline, one end of the junction differs, possibly owing to a read error. The rearrangement uses TRBV6-5 and TRBJ1-2; D possibly corresponds to TRBD1 (5 bases). Per germline, CDR1 MNHEY and CDR2 SVGAGI. This CDR3 is built from 16 residues. CDR3 residues: CASSHSGRGAGYGYTF. The DNA for the CDR3 is TGTGCCAGCAGTCACTCGGGGAGAGGGGCAGGCTATGGCTACACCTTC.

A few counts support this clonotype. This sequence joins TRBV7-2 and TRBJ2-3, with unresolved D. The germline gives CDR1 SGHTA, CDR2 FQGNSA. Trimming cost V 5 bases and J 2 bases, with 11 bases left between them. The CDR3 length is 14 residues. The CDR3 region has the DNA TGTGCCAGCAGCCTCGGGTACCTCACAGATACGCAGTATTTT. This translates into CASSLGYLTDTQYF. Full variable domain (missing parts from reference TRBV7-2 and TRBJ2-3): GAGVSQSPSNKVTEKGKDVELRCDPISGHTALYWYRQSLGQGLEFLIYFQGNSAPDKSGLPSDRFSAERTGGSVSTLTIQRTQQEDSAVYLCASSLGYLTDTQYFGPGTRLTVL.

This clonotype was detected ten times or more. V gene TRBV10-3 combines with J gene TRBJ2-7; no definite D call. Germline values: CDR1 ENHRY, CDR2 SYGVKD. V gave up 10 bases and J gave up 2 bases, with 15 bases separating them. The CDR3 extends over 13 amino acids. This CDR3 is CATDTRTTYEQYF. Here the CDR3 DNA reads TGTGCCACCGACACCAGAACCACCTACGAGCAGTACTTC.

This clonotype was detected a few times. The chain is built from TRBV6-2 or TRBV6-3 and TRBJ2-6; D might be TRBD1 (5 bases). From germline, CDR1 is MNHEY and CDR2 SVGEGT. Trimming removed 11 bases at V and 2 bases at J, with 10 bases between. The CDR3 spans 13 residues. CDR3 amino acids: CAHQGAGANVLTF. CDR3 nucleotides: TGTGCCCATCAGGGCGCTGGGGCCAACGTCCTGACTTTC.

V usage is TRBV7-9 and J usage is TRBJ1-1; 9 bases map to TRBD1. V gave up 5 bases and J gave up 3 bases; unmatched junction bases: 4. This CDR3 region has 14 residues. CDR1 and CDR2 from the germline V gene are SEHNR and FQNEAQ (reference sequence). The CDR3 DNA sequence: TGTGCCAGCAGCAGGACAGGGGTTCACACTGAAGCTTTCTTT. It specifies CASSRTGVHTEAFF.